The next 14 T cell receptor beta chains were all read from a single sample in a study of graft-versus-host responses after intestinal transplantation. These TCRs are of unknown antigen specificity. The data were produced by immunoSEQ multiplex PCR, yet TCRdb's version contains in-frame clones alone and is incomplete. The sample includes about 93,000 clones, roughly four fifths of them seen just once. The specimen was unstimulated CD4+ T cells sorted from spleen or lymph node cells, collected before intestinal transplant. Receptor source: a human donor who received an intestinal transplant.

The rearrangement uses TRBV5-1 and TRBJ1-2; TRBD1 agrees at 12 bases. J was trimmed by 0 bases and V by 0 bases; bases with no gene match: 3. The CDR3 extends over 17 amino acids. CDR1 SGHRS and CDR2 YFSETQ come from the germline V gene. The CDR3: CASSLVGQGASNYGYTF. CDR3 bases: TGCGCCAGCAGCTTGGTGGGACAGGGGGCTTCTAACTATGGCTACACCTTC.

The rearrangement joins TRBV15 to TRBJ2-5; TRBD1 aligns across 10 bases. Unmatched junction bases numbered 6, after V lost 3 bases and J lost 2 bases. The CDR3 consists of 16 residues. The germline V gene encodes CDR1 LNHNV and CDR2 YYDKDF (reference sequence). CDR3 nucleotide sequence: TGTGCCACCAGCAGGGGGACAGGGGCACAACAAGAGACCCAGTACTTC. This codes for CATSRGTGAQQETQYF.

The genes are TRBV18 and TRBJ2-1; 10 bases line up with TRBD2. The V gene end was trimmed by 3 bases and the J gene end by 1 base; junction bases not matched to a gene: 3. The CDR3 length is 16 residues. CDR1 KGHSH and CDR2 LQKENI come from the germline V gene. The CDR3 sequence: CASSPTSGTSYNEQFF. CDR3 in DNA: TGTGCCAGCTCACCCACTAGCGGGACGTCCTACAATGAGCAGTTCTTC.

The V gene is TRBV9, the J gene TRBJ2-2; 9 bases map to TRBD2. The germline gives CDR1 SGDLS, CDR2 YYNGEE. The CDR3 runs 15 residues. V was clipped by 4 bases and J by 4 bases; unmatched bases: 5. CDR3 DNA sequence: TGTGCCAGCAGCTTGCTAGCGGGGAGCACCGGGGAGCTGTTTTTT. Its translation: CASSLLAGSTGELFF.

This clone was seen a few times. The rearrangement uses TRBV5-1 and TRBJ2-6; possibly TRBD1 for D (6 bases). CDR1 and CDR2 (germline): SGHRS, YFSETQ. Between the trimmed V and J ends, which lost 0 bases and 2 bases, there was a span of 9 bases. The CDR3 extends over 16 amino acids. CDR3 region: CASSLGQEAGANVLTF. Written as DNA, the CDR3 is TGCGCCAGCAGCTTGGGACAGGAGGCTGGGGCCAACGTCCTGACTTTC.

The V gene is TRBV11-2, the J gene TRBJ2-2, with D possibly being TRBD1 (5 bases). Trimming stripped 0 bases from V and 3 bases from J, with 17 bases between. The germline V gene has CDR1 SGHAT and CDR2 FQNNGV. This CDR3 region has 18 residues. Here the CDR3 reads CASSLDQLTLGDTGELFF. The CDR3 region has the DNA TGTGCCAGCAGCTTAGATCAATTGACCCTAGGGGACACCGGGGAGCTGTTTTTT.

This chain connects TRBV9 to TRBJ2-1; D is unresolved. The CDR3 runs to 12 residues. Trimming left V 3 bases short and J 11 bases short, with 12 bases between. The germline CDR1 and CDR2 sequences are SGDLS and YYNGEE. CDR3 nucleotide sequence: TGTGCCAGCAGCGCCGAGAGGTCTAAGCAGTTCTTC. Protein sequence: CASSAERSKQFF.

Details on this clone: Additional DNA sequences in this sample encode the identical CDR3. CDR3 region: CASTPTGGSYEQYF. The DNA of the CDR3 is TGTGCCAGCACCCCGACAGGGGGGTCCTACGAGCAGTACTTC. The rearrangement joins TRBV7-2 to TRBJ2-7, with 9 bases lining up with TRBD1. Germline-derived CDR1 and CDR2 are SGHTA and FQGNSA. The CDR3 is made up of 14 amino acids. Trimming removed 7 bases from V and 1 base from J; junction bases left unmatched: 5. The full variable domain, rest sourced from reference TRBV7-2 and TRBJ2-7, is GAGVSQSPSNKVTEKGKDVELRCDPISGHTALYWYRQSLGQGLEFLIYFQGNSAPDKSGLPSDRFSAERTGGSVSTLTIQRTQQEDSAVYLCASTPTGGSYEQYFGPGTRLTVT.

J is TRBJ2-5 and V is TRBV10-1; D perhaps matches TRBD1 (5 bases). CDR3 length equals 13 residues. The V gene lost 4 bases and the J gene lost 0 bases, with 6 bases spanning the gap. Germline assignment: CDR1 WNHNN and CDR2 SYGVQD (reference sequence). The CDR3 DNA sequence: TGCGCCAGCAGTGGACAGTACCAAGAGACCCAGTACTTC. Its protein is CASSGQYQETQYF.

The chain recombines TRBV28 with TRBJ1-5; D gene ambiguous. The germline V and J ends were trimmed by 6 bases and 6 bases, with 12 bases remaining between them. The CDR3 has 13 residues. Germline V gives CDR1 MDHEN, CDR2 SYDVKM. CDR3 DNA sequence: TGTGCCAGCAGCGGGTCTAGAGGTCAGCCCCAGCATTTT. It yields the protein CASSGSRGQPQHF.

This chain connects TRBV18 to TRBJ1-5, with D maybe TRBD1 (6 bases). The V gene lost 2 bases and the J gene lost 3 bases, with 8 bases spanning the gap. This CDR3 spans 14 amino acids. Per germline, CDR1 KGHSH and CDR2 LQKENI. CDR3 in amino acids: CASSPDRTNQPQHF. The CDR3 bases are TGTGCCAGCTCACCAGACAGGACCAATCAGCCCCAGCATTTT.

V gene TRBV27 combines with J gene TRBJ2-1; 11 nucleotides align to TRBD1. This CDR3 has 15 residues. Trimming took 3 bases from V and 8 from J; bases not matched to a gene: 6. Germline V CDR1 and CDR2: MNHEY, SMNVEV (reference sequence). The CDR3 loop reads CASSFIRTGGDEQFF. CDR3 nucleotides: TGTGCCAGCAGTTTCATTAGGACAGGGGGCGATGAGCAGTTCTTC.

This clone appeared a single time. The chain couples TRBV2 to TRBJ2-3; D might be TRBD2 (5 bases). CDR3 length equals 17 residues. Looked up from germline, CDR1 is SNHLY and CDR2 is FYNNEI. V lost 0 bases and J 0 bases, leaving 13 bases between the germline ends. The CDR3 region has the DNA TGTGCCAGCAGTGAAGCGGGCGGCGGGCCTAGCACAGATACGCAGTATTTT. Protein product: CASSEAGGGPSTDTQYF.

CDR3 sequence reads: CASSLDRGFEKLFF. The CDR3, as DNA: TGCGCCAGCAGCCTGGACAGGGGATTCGAAAAACTGTTTTTT. The V and J genes are TRBV5-1 and TRBJ1-4; 9 positions agree with TRBD1. CDR1 SGHRS and CDR2 YFSETQ come from the germline V gene. The CDR3 is 14 amino acids. V dropped 4 bases and J dropped 8; count of bases not matched to a gene: 6.